These 3 T cell receptor beta chains were sequenced from one sample in a study of T cells after posttransplantation cyclophosphamide. Produced via immunoSEQ multiplex PCR; TCRdb's table is partial and in-frame only. The table shows roughly 18,000 clones, with around four fifths occurring only once. The sample was memory CD4+ T cells sorted from blood. These receptors originate from a man younger than 40 in good health and a related stem cell transplant donor.

The chain has TRBV2 and TRBJ1-5; possibly TRBD1 for D (5 bases). CDR1 and CDR2 (germline): SNHLY, FYNNEI. V lost 6 bases to trimming and J lost 7 bases, with 19 bases between them. This CDR3 region has 15 residues. The CDR3 sequence: CASRGGEGSGQPQHF. The DNA for the CDR3 is TGTGCCAGCAGGGGAGGTGAGGGTTCAGGGCAGCCCCAGCATTTT. The full variable domain, its missing parts supplied by reference TRBV2 and TRBJ1-5, is EPEVTQTPSHQVTQMGQEVILRCVPISNHLYFYWYRQILGQKVEFLVSFYNNEISEKSEIFDDQFSVERPDGSNFTLKIRSTKLEDSAMYFCASRGGEGSGQPQHFGDGTRLSIL.

V gene TRBV5-6 combines with J gene TRBJ1-1, with a tentative D call TRBD1 (6 bases). V was clipped by 4 bases and J by 2 bases, with 18 bases between them. The germline V gene has CDR1 SGHDT and CDR2 YYEEEE. This CDR3 region has 16 residues. The CDR3 protein is CASSDPTGPANTEAFF. In nucleotides, the CDR3 is TGTGCCAGCAGCGATCCCACAGGGCCGGCTAACACTGAAGCTTTCTTT. The variable domain in full, with the rest retrieved from reference TRBV5-6 and TRBJ1-1, is DAGVTQSPTHLIKTRGQQVTLRCSPKSGHDTVSWYQQALGQGPQFIFQYYEEEERQRGNFPDRFSGHQFPNYSSELNVNALLLGDSALYLCASSDPTGPANTEAFFGQGTRLTVV.

V gene TRBV7-3 combines with J gene TRBJ2-2; the D is unclear. Germline CDR1 is SGHTA and CDR2 is FQGTGA. This CDR3 region has 14 residues. Trimming took 2 bases from V and 5 from J, leaving 9 bases between them. CDR3 protein: CASSLLAATGELFF. The CDR3 nucleotides are TGTGCCAGCAGCTTACTGGCGGCGACCGGGGAGCTGTTTTTT.